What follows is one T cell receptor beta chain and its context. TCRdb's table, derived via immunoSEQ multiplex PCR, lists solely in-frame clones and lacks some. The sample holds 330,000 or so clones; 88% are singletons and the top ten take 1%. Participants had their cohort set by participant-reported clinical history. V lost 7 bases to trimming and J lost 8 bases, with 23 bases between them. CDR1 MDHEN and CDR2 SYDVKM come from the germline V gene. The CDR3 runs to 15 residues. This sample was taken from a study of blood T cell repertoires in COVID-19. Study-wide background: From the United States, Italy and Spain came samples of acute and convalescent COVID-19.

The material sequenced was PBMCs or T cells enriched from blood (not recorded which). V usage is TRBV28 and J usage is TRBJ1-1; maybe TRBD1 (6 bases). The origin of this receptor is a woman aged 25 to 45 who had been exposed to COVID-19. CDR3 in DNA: TGTGCCAGCACCATAGGGGGACAAGTCCCTCCAGAAGCTTTCTTT. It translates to CASTIGGQVPPEAFF.